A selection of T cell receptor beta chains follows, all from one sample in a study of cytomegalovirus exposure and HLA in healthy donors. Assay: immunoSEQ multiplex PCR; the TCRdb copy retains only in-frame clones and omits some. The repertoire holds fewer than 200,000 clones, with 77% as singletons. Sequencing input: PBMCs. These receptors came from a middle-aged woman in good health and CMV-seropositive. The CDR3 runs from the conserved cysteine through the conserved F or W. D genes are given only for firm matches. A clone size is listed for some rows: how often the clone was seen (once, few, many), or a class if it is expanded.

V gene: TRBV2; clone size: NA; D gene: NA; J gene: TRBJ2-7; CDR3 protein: CASSVEGEGYEQYF; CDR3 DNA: TGTGCCAGCAGTGTGGAGGGGGAGGGGTACGAGCAGTACTTC
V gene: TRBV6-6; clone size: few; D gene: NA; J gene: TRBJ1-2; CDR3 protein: CASSYSGGGGYGYTF; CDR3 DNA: TGTGCCAGCAGTTACTCGGGGGGAGGTGGCTATGGCTACACCTTC
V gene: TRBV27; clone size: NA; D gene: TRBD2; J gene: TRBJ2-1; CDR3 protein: CASSPASGRAWDEQFF; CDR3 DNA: TGTGCCAGCAGTCCGGCTAGCGGGAGGGCCTGGGATGAGCAGTTCTTC
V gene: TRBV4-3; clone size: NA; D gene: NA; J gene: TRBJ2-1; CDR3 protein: CASSQDMSPEQFF; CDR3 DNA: TGCGCCAGCAGCCAAGATATGAGTCCAGAGCAGTTCTTC
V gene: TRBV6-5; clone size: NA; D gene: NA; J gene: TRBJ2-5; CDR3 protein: CASTNGVGRETQYF; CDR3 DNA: TGTGCCAGCACCAACGGTGTGGGGAGAGAGACCCAGTACTTC
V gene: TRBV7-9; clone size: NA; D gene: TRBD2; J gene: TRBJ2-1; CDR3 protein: CASSLLQTSGDNEQFF; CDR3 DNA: TGTGCCAGCAGCTTACTACAGACTAGCGGCGACAATGAGCAGTTCTTC
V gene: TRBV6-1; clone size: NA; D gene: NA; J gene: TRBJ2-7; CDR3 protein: CASSESYRDYEQYF; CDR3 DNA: TGTGCCAGCAGTGAAAGCTACAGGGACTACGAGCAGTACTTC
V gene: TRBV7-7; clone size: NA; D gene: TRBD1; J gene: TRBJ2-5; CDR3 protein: CASSLARSGTVEETQYF; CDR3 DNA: TGTGCCAGCAGCTTAGCGCGGTCGGGGACAGTTGAAGAGACCCAGTACTTC
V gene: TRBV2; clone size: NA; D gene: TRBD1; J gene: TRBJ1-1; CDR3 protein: CASSTDRVNTEAFF; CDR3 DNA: TGTGCCAGCAGCACGGACAGGGTGAACACTGAAGCTTTCTTT
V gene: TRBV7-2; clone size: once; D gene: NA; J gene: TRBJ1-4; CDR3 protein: CASSPMIQEKLFF; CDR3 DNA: TGTGCCAGCAGCCCTATGATACAGGAAAAACTGTTTTTT
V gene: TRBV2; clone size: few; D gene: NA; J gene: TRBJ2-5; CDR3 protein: CASSGGDQETQYF; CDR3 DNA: TGTGCCAGCAGTGGTGGAGACCAAGAGACCCAGTACTTC
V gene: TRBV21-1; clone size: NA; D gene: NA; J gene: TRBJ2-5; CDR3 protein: CASSKEGSGGAIETQYF; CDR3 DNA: TGTGCCAGCAGCAAAGAAGGAAGCGGGGGGGCAATAGAGACCCAGTACTTC
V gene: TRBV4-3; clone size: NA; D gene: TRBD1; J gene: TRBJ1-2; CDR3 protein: CASSHVTGAANYGYTF; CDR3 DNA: TGCGCCAGCAGCCATGTTACAGGGGCGGCTAACTATGGCTACACCTTC
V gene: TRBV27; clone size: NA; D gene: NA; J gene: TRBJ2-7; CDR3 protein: CASSLSSGSSYEQYF; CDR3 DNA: TGTGCCAGCAGTTTATCGTCCGGGTCTTCGTACGAGCAGTACTTC
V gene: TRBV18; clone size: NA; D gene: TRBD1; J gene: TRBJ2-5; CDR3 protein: CASSPAGGRETQYF; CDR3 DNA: TGTGCCAGCTCACCCGCAGGGGGCCGAGAGACCCAGTACTTC
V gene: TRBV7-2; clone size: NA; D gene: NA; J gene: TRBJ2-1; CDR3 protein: CASSLDGYNEQFF; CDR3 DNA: TGTGCCAGCAGCTTAGACGGCTACAATGAGCAGTTCTTC
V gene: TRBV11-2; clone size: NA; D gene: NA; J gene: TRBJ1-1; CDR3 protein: CATVLSFGTEAFF; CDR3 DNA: TGTGCCACCGTGTTGAGTTTCGGCACTGAAGCTTTCTTT
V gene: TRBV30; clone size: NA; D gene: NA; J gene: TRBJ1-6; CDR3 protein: CAGRGEYNSPLHF; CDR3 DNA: TGTGCCGGCCGTGGGGAGTATAATTCACCCCTCCACTTT
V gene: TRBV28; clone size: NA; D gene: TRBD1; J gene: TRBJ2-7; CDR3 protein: CASMIRTGFSYEQYF; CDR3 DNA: TGTGCCAGCATGATCCGGACAGGATTCTCCTACGAGCAGTACTTC
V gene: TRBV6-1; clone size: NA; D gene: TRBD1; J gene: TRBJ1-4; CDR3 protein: CASSEARGLGEKLFF; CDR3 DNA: TGTGCCAGCAGTGAAGCAAGGGGGCTGGGGGAAAAACTGTTTTTT
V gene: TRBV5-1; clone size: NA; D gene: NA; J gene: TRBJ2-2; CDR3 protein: CASSLGQENTGELFF; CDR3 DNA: TGCGCCAGCAGCTTGGGACAGGAGAACACCGGGGAGCTGTTTTTT
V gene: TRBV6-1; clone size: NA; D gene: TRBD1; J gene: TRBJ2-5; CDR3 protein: CANKFGTGPSETQYF; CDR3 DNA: TGTGCCAATAAGTTCGGGACAGGTCCGAGTGAGACCCAGTACTTC
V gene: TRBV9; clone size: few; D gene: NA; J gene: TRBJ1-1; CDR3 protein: CASSVGWGERDGAFF; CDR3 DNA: TGTGCCAGCAGCGTAGGTTGGGGAGAGAGAGATGGAGCTTTCTTT
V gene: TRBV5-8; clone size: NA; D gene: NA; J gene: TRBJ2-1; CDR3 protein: CASSRVDEQFF; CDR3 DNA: TGTGCCAGCAGTCGGGTTGATGAGCAGTTCTTC
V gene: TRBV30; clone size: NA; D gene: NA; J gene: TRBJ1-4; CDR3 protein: CAWTTGGGKLFF; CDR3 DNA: TGTGCCTGGACCACCGGGGGTGGGAAACTGTTTTTT
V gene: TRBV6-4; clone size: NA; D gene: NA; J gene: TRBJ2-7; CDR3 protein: CASSVSNVYSYEQYF; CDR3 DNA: TGTGCCAGCAGTGTTTCTAACGTGTATTCCTACGAGCAGTACTTC
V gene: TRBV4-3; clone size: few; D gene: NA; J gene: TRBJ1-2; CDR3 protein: CASSQEVYQEGGYTF; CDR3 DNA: TGCGCCAGCAGCCAAGAGGTCTACCAGGAGGGAGGCTACACCTTC
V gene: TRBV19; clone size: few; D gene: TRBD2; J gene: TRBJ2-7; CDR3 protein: CASSPVTSGGFYEQYF; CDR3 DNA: TGTGCCAGTAGCCCCGTTACTAGCGGGGGTTTCTACGAGCAGTACTTC
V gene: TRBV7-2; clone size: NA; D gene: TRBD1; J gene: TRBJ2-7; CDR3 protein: CASSFGTGGSYEQYF; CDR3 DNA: TGTGCCAGCAGCTTCGGGACAGGGGGCTCCTACGAGCAGTACTTC
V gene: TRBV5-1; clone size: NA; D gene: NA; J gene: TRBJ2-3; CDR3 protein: CASSEGLGADTQYF; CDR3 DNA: TGCGCCAGCTCCGAGGGCCTAGGAGCAGATACGCAGTATTTT
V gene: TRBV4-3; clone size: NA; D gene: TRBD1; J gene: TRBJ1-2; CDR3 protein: CASSQGTGTSGYGYTF; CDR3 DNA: TGCGCCAGCAGCCAAGGGACAGGGACCTCGGGGTATGGCTACACCTTC
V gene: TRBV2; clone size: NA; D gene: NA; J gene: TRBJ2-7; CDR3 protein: CASRPSFFHEQYF; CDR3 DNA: TGTGCCAGCAGACCTAGCTTTTTCCACGAGCAGTACTTC
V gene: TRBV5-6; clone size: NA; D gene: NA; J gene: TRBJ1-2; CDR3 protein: CASSLGTGPLNYGYTF; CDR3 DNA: TGTGCCAGCAGCTTGGGAACAGGACCCCTTAACTATGGCTACACCTTC
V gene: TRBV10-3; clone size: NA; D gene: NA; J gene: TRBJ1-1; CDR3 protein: CAISFGNRETNTEAFF; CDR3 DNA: TGTGCCATCAGTTTCGGCAACAGGGAAACGAACACTGAAGCTTTCTTT
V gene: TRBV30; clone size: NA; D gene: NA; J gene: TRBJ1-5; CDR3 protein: CAWSTRESQPQHF; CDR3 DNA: TGTGCCTGGAGTACGAGGGAGAGTCAGCCCCAGCATTTT
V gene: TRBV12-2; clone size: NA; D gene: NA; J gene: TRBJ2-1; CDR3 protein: CASRSDRGLAVRYNEQFF; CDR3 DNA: TGTGCAAGTCGCTCCGACCGGGGACTAGCGGTCCGCTACAATGAGCAGTTCTTC
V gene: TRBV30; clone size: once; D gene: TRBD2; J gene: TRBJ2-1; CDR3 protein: CAWSRSGTSYNEQFF; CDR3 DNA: TGTGCCTGGAGCCGAAGCGGGACCTCCTACAATGAGCAGTTCTTC
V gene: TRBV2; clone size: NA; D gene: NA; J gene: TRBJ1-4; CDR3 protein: CASKYSSTNEKLFF; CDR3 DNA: TGTGCCAGCAAGTACAGCTCAACTAATGAAAAACTGTTTTTT
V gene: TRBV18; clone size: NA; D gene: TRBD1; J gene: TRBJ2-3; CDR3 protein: CASSPGQGLSTDTQYF; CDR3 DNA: TGTGCCAGCTCACCAGGACAGGGTCTTAGCACAGATACGCAGTATTTT
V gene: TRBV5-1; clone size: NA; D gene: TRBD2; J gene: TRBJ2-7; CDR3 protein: CASSPGLAGSRYEQYF; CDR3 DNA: TGCGCCAGCAGCCCGGGGCTAGCGGGAAGCCGCTACGAGCAGTACTTC
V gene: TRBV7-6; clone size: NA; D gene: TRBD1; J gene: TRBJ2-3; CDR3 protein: CASSVGTATDTQYF; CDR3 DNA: TGTGCCAGCAGCGTCGGGACAGCCACAGATACGCAGTATTTT
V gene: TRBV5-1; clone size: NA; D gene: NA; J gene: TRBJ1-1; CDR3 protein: CASSLEAGWDTEAFF; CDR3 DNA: TGCGCCAGCAGCTTGGAGGCAGGATGGGACACTGAAGCTTTCTTT
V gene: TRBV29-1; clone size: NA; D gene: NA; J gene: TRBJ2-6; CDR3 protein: CSARSGANVLTF; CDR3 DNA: TGCAGCGCTCGGTCTGGGGCCAACGTCCTGACTTTC
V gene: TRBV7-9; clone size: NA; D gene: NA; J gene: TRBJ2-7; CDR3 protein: CASSSLEGATDEQYF; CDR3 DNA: TGTGCCAGCAGCTCGTTGGAGGGGGCAACGGACGAGCAGTACTTC
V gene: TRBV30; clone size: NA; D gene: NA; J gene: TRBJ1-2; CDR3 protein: CAWFRGSGYGYTF; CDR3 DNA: TGTGCCTGGTTTCGAGGCTCTGGCTATGGCTACACCTTC
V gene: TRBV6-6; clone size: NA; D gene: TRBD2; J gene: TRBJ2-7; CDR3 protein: CASMAGVSSYEQYF; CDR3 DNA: TGTGCCAGCATGGCGGGGGTGAGCTCCTACGAGCAGTACTTC
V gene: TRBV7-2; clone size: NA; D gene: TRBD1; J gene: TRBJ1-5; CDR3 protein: CASSLGQGVSNQPQHF; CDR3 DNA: TGTGCCAGCAGCTTAGGACAGGGTGTTAGCAATCAGCCCCAGCATTTT
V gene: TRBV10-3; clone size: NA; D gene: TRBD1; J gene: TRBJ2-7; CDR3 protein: CAISVRDRGYEQYF; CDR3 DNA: TGTGCCATCAGTGTCCGGGACAGGGGATACGAGCAGTACTTC
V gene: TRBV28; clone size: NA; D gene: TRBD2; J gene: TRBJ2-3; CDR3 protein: CASTSGGTDTQYF; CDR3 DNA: TGTGCCAGCACATCGGGGGGAACAGATACGCAGTATTTT
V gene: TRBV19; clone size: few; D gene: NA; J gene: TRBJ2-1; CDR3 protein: CASSPELSRDEQFF; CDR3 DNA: TGTGCCAGTAGTCCCGAGCTATCCAGGGATGAGCAGTTCTTC
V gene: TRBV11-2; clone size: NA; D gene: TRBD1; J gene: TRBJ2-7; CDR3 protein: CASSYSGTDAYEQYF; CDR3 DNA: TGTGCCAGCAGCTACTCGGGGACAGATGCCTACGAGCAGTACTTC
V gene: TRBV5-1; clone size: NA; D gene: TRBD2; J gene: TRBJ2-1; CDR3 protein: CASSHLAGEDEQFF; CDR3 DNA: TGCGCCAGCTCACACCTAGCGGGAGAGGATGAGCAGTTCTTC
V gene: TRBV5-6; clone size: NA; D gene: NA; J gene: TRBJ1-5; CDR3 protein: CASSLGYTSNQPQHF; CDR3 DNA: TGTGCCAGCAGCTTGGGGTACACTAGCAATCAGCCCCAGCATTTT
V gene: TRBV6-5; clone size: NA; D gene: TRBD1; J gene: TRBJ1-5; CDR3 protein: CASSQTGTGNQPQHF; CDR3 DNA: TGTGCCAGCAGCCAAACCGGGACAGGCAATCAGCCCCAGCATTTT
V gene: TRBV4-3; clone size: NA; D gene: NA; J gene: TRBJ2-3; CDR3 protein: CASSSAARRDTQYF; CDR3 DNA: TGCGCCAGCAGCTCTGCGGCCCGAAGGGATACGCAGTATTTT
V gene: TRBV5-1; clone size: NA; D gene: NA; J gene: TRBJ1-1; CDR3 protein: CASSLTGLNTEAFF; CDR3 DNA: TGCGCCAGCAGCTTGACGGGGTTGAACACTGAAGCTTTCTTT